The 10 T cell receptor beta chains given below trace back to one sample, sequenced in a study of cytomegalovirus exposure and HLA in healthy donors. PCR employed 60 Vbeta and 13 Jbeta primers. Assay: immunoSEQ multiplex PCR; the TCRdb copy retains only in-frame clones and omits some. This sample has just over 150,000 clones, with about three quarters found just once. Sequencing was carried out using PBMCs. The receptors stem from a woman aged 45-60 years in good health and CMV-seropositive.

This chain connects TRBV4-1 to TRBJ2-1, with a possible D match to TRBD1 (5 bases). The CDR3 length is 14 residues. Between the trimmed V and J ends, which lost 2 bases and 7 bases, there was a span of 12 bases. The germline V gene has CDR1 MGHRA and CDR2 YSYEKL. CDR3 sequence (DNA): TGCGCCAGCAGCCAAATTACAGGCGGAAATGAGCAGTTCTTC. Translation gives CASSQITGGNEQFF.

The chain recombines TRBV7-9 with TRBJ2-2; 9 nucleotides agree with TRBD2. In germline, CDR1 is SEHNR, CDR2 FQNEAQ (reference sequence). The CDR3 is made up of 16 amino acids. Trimming removed 1 base from V and 4 bases from J; junction bases left unmatched: 4. The CDR3 region has the DNA TGTGCCAGCAGCTTAGGGCTAGCGGGGTCCACCGGGGAGCTGTTTTTT. Its protein product is CASSLGLAGSTGELFF.

This chain joins TRBV5-4 and TRBJ2-3; no firm D call. Per the germline V gene, CDR1 is SGHNT and CDR2 is YYREEE (reference sequence). This CDR3 spans 14 amino acids. The germline V and J ends were trimmed by 0 bases and 4 bases, with 9 bases remaining between them. The CDR3 protein is CASSLETRPDTQYF. The CDR3 coding sequence is TGTGCCAGCAGCTTGGAAACGCGTCCAGATACGCAGTATTTT.

The V and J genes are TRBV18 and TRBJ1-5, with unresolved D. The CDR3 spans 15 residues. V shed 3 bases and J shed 0 bases, with 9 bases lying between them. CDR1 KGHSH and CDR2 LQKENI come from the germline V gene. This chain's CDR3 is CASSPRGNSNQPQHF. DNA of the CDR3: TGTGCCAGCTCACCCCGGGGAAATAGCAATCAGCCCCAGCATTTT. Variable domain in full (rest from reference TRBV18 and TRBJ1-5): NAGVMQNPRHLVRRRGQEARLRCSPMKGHSHVYWYRQLPEEGLKFMVYLQKENIIDESGMPKERFSAEFPKEGPSILRIQQVVRGDSAAYFCASSPRGNSNQPQHFGDGTRLSIL.

The chain has TRBV4-3 and TRBJ1-1, with a tentative D call TRBD1 (5 bases). CDR3 length: 15 residues. Trimming stripped 1 base from V and 0 bases from J, with 9 bases between. Germline CDR1 LGHNA, CDR2 YSLEER. CDR3 protein: CASSQVIQVNTEAFF. CDR3 nucleotides: TGCGCCAGCAGCCAAGTGATACAGGTGAACACTGAAGCTTTCTTT.

The chain links TRBV10-3 to TRBJ2-3, with unresolved D. Looked up from germline, CDR1 is ENHRY and CDR2 is SYGVKD. With 3 bases removed from V and 0 bases from J, the gap between germline ends came to 19 bases. This CDR3 spans 18 amino acids. CDR3 bases: TGTGCCATCAGTGATTCCCCCACCAGGCTGTCTAGCACAGATACGCAGTATTTT. As protein: CAISDSPTRLSSTDTQYF.

V usage is TRBV28 and J usage is TRBJ1-1, with D perhaps matching TRBD1 (5 bases). This CDR3 has 15 amino acids. Germline loops: CDR1 MDHEN, CDR2 SYDVKM. Trimming removed 6 bases from V and 4 bases from J, with 18 bases in between. CDR3 DNA sequence: TGTGCCAGCAGAAAAATCAGGGTTCAGGGCACTGAAGCTTTCTTT. Protein sequence: CASRKIRVQGTEAFF.

The chain has TRBV10-2 and TRBJ2-7; maybe TRBD2 (6 bases). The germline V gene encodes CDR1 WSHSY and CDR2 SAAADI. The CDR3 consists of 14 residues. V lost 3 bases and J 7 bases, leaving 16 bases between the germline ends. The CDR3 here is CASSDQGRAGEQYF. DNA of the CDR3: TGCGCCAGCAGTGATCAGGGCCGTGCGGGGGAGCAGTACTTC.

This clone was counted a single time. V and J are TRBV27 and TRBJ2-3; D is undetermined. This CDR3 contains 12 residues. The V gene lost 10 bases and the J gene lost 5 bases, with 13 bases spanning the gap. Germline CDR1 MNHEY, CDR2 SMNVEV (reference sequence). The CDR3, as DNA: TGTGCCACCCGATTAGATTTAGATACGCAGTATTTT. Protein sequence: CATRLDLDTQYF.

This chain joins TRBV7-2 and TRBJ2-2; a weak D match, TRBD1 (5 bases). V was pared by 5 bases and J by 4 bases, with 17 bases between. Germline V lookup: CDR1 SGHTA, CDR2 FQGNSA. This CDR3 contains 16 residues. CDR3 nucleotides: TGTGCCAGCAGCCCAAGCTCCAGGGCGGTCACCGGGGAGCTGTTTTTT. Residues: CASSPSSRAVTGELFF.